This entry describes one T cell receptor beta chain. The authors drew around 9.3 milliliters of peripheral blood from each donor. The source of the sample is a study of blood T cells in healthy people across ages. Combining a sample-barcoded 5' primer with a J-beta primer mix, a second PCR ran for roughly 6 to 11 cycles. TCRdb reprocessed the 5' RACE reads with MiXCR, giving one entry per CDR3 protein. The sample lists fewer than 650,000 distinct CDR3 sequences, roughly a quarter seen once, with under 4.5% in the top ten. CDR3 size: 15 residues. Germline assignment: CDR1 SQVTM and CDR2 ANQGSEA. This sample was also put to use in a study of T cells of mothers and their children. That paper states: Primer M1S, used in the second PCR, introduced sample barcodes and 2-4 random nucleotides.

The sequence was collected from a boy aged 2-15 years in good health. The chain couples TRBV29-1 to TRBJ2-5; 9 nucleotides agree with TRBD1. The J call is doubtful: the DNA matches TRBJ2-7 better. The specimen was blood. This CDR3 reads CSVEIRTGAPYEQYF. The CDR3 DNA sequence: TGCAGCGTAGAAATCAGGACAGGGGCCCCCTACGAGCAGTACTTC.